A single sample gave rise to the 16 T cell receptor beta chains below, sequenced in a study of blood T cell repertoires in COVID-19. The protocol was immunoSEQ multiplex PCR, while the TCRdb copy is restricted to in-frame clones and leaves out a portion. Found here are 35,000 to 45,000 clones, about 86% of them singletons; the top ten hold about 5%. Material for sequencing was peripheral blood. The receptors originated from a man between 35 and 55 years old with active COVID-19.

This chain connects TRBV18 to TRBJ1-1, with 7 nucleotides matching TRBD1. Trimming cost V 7 bases and J 1 base; bases outside gene matches: 9. There are 15 residues in the CDR3. From germline, CDR1 is KGHSH and CDR2 LQKENI. Here the CDR3 DNA reads TGTGCCAGCTGCGAGAGAGGGGGCTCGAACACTGAAGCTTTCTTT. Encoded protein: CASCERGGSNTEAFF.

This chain links TRBV28 with TRBJ1-1; possibly TRBD1 for D (5 bases). V gave up 5 bases and J gave up 7 bases, with 32 bases separating them. From germline, CDR1 is MDHEN and CDR2 SYDVKM. There are 19 residues in the CDR3. CDR3 coding DNA: TGTGCCAGCAGTACGCCCGCCGGGACGGATACTACTTGGAGGGGTGAAGCTTTCTTT. It encodes CASSTPAGTDTTWRGEAFF.

This clone has just a few counts. The chain uses TRBV25-1 and TRBJ1-3, with TRBD1 as a possible D gene (6 bases). CDR1 and CDR2 from the germline V gene are MGHDK and SYGVNS. The V and J ends lost 0 bases and 0 bases respectively, with 9 bases between them. There are 16 residues in the CDR3. The CDR3 bases are TGTGCCAGCAGTGAATACGGGGACATCTCTGGAAACACCATATATTTT. Amino acids: CASSEYGDISGNTIYF.

This clone was counted only a few times. The V and J genes are TRBV7-9 and TRBJ1-5, with 7 bases matching TRBD1. The CDR3 is 15 residues long. The V segment lost 2 bases and the J segment 4 bases; nucleotides outside the gene matches: 5. Germline V gene lookup returns CDR1 SEHNR and CDR2 FQNEAQ (reference sequence). The CDR3 here is CASSLSDRENQPQHF. The CDR3 DNA sequence: TGTGCCAGCAGCTTATCCGACAGGGAGAATCAGCCCCAGCATTTT. Using reference TRBV7-9 and TRBJ1-5 for the parts outside the CDR3, the full variable domain is DTGVSQNPRHKITKRGQNVTFRCDPISEHNRLYWYRQTLGQGPEFLTYFQNEAQLEKSRLLSDRFSAERPKGSFSTLEIQRTEQGDSAMYLCASSLSDRENQPQHFGDGTRLSIL.

This clone has only a few counts. The chain couples TRBV3-1 (or the pseudogene TRBV3-2) to TRBJ2-7; unclear D gene. V was clipped by 1 base and J by 7 bases, with 5 bases between them. Germline CDR1 LGHDT, CDR2 YNNKEL (reference sequence). The CDR3 spans 11 residues. As DNA, the CDR3 is TGTGCCAGCAGCCAAGTTACAGAGCAGTACTTC. It translates to CASSQVTEQYF.

This clone showed up just once. CDR3 residues: CASSSTAPNTEAFF. The CDR3 region has the DNA TGTGCCAGCAGTTCCACAGCTCCGAACACTGAAGCTTTCTTT. This chain links TRBV28 with TRBJ1-1; D unresolved. The germline V gene has CDR1 MDHEN and CDR2 SYDVKM. The CDR3 covers 14 residues. V was clipped by 4 bases and J by 1 base, with 10 bases between them.

This clone was seen only a few times. This sequence joins TRBV6-5 and TRBJ2-2, with D hard to call. This CDR3 contains 15 residues. V shed 2 bases and J shed 6 bases, with 13 bases lying between them. The V gene's germline CDR1 is MNHEY and CDR2 SVGAGI. The CDR3 region has the DNA TGTGCCAGCAGTTACCCCCAGGCCCCGGCCGGGGAGCTGTTTTTT. Encoded protein: CASSYPQAPAGELFF.

V gene TRBV10-2 combines with J gene TRBJ1-2, with 10 bases lining up with TRBD1. The CDR3 extends over 15 amino acids. Per germline, CDR1 WSHSY and CDR2 SAAADI. J gave up 6 bases and V 6 bases, and 10 bases lay outside the gene matches. CDR3 residues: CASRRTGTGENGYTF. The DNA of the CDR3 is TGCGCCAGCAGAAGGACTGGGACAGGGGAAAATGGCTACACCTTC.

The chain joins TRBV10-1 to TRBJ1-1; D ambiguous. Between the trimmed V and J ends, which lost 3 bases and 1 base, there was a span of 9 bases. The CDR3 loop spans 14 amino acids. The germline V gene encodes CDR1 WNHNN and CDR2 SYGVQD (reference sequence). Here the CDR3 reads CASSDNPGNTEAFF. The CDR3 nucleotides are TGCGCCAGCAGTGATAATCCAGGGAACACTGAAGCTTTCTTT.

The rearrangement joins TRBV9 to TRBJ1-3; D is perhaps TRBD1 (6 bases). CDR1 and CDR2 from the germline V gene are SGDLS and YYNGEE. This CDR3 is built from 17 residues. V shed 3 bases and J shed 6 bases, with 22 bases lying between them. The CDR3 sequence: CASSAWGSTGKANTIYF. As DNA, the CDR3 is TGTGCCAGCAGCGCCTGGGGGTCAACAGGGAAGGCAAACACCATATATTTT.

V is TRBV27 and J is TRBJ1-1; perhaps TRBD1 as D (5 bases). V was cut by 8 bases and J by 4 bases, with 8 bases left in between. The germline V gene has CDR1 MNHEY and CDR2 SMNVEV (reference sequence). This CDR3 spans 11 amino acids. The CDR3 is CASLGGTEAFF. The CDR3 DNA reads as TGTGCCAGCCTCGGGGGCACTGAAGCTTTCTTT.

The chain has TRBV5-4 and TRBJ2-3; TRBD1 agrees at 8 bases. The CDR3 is 14 residues long. Germline V lookup: CDR1 SGHNT, CDR2 YYREEE (reference sequence). The V and J ends lost 0 bases and 3 bases, in that order; junction bases with no gene match: 0. The CDR3 spells CASSLGTGTDTQYF. The CDR3 DNA reads TGTGCCAGCAGCTTGGGGACAGGGACAGATACGCAGTATTTT.

J is TRBJ1-5 and V is TRBV12-3 or TRBV12-4; 7 bases are shared with TRBD1. CDR3 length: 13 amino acids. V trimming: 6 bases; J trimming: 5 bases; junction bases outside the gene matches: 4. CDR3 DNA sequence: TGTGCCAGCAGCCGACAGGGCGATCAGCCCCAGCATTTT. Its protein product is CASSRQGDQPQHF.

This chain links TRBV19 with TRBJ2-5; a weak D match, TRBD2 (5 bases). The V gene's germline CDR1 is LNHDA and CDR2 SQIVND (reference sequence). This CDR3 has 14 amino acids. Trimming left V 4 bases short and J 1 base short, with 10 bases between. As DNA, the CDR3 is TGTGCCAGTAGTACAACGGGATCCCAAGAGACCCAGTACTTC. Amino acid sequence: CASSTTGSQETQYF. The complete variable domain, with remaining parts taken from reference TRBV19 and TRBJ2-5, reads DGGITQSPKYLFRKEGQNVTLSCEQNLNHDAMYWYRQDPGQGLRLIYYSQIVNDFQKGDIAEGYSVSREKKESFPLTVTSAQKNPTAFYLCASSTTGSQETQYFGPGTRLLVL.

V and J are TRBV5-1 and TRBJ1-4; TRBD1 matches at 12 bases. V lost 0 bases, J lost 8 bases, and 8 bases stayed unmatched. The CDR3 covers 17 residues. Germline V gene sequence: CDR1 SGHRS, CDR2 YFSETQ. CDR3 bases: TGCGCCAGCAGCTTGGGGGACAGGGGGCGCGAAGGCGAAAAACTGTTTTTT. This encodes CASSLGDRGREGEKLFF.

The V gene is TRBV6-2 or TRBV6-3, the J gene TRBJ2-1; 8 bases fit TRBD2. Germline V lookup: CDR1 MNHEY, CDR2 SVGEGT. After removal of 4 bases from V and 8 bases from J, the junction contained 10 bases not matched to a gene. The length of the CDR3 is 15 residues. DNA of the CDR3: TGTGCCAGCAGTTCAGGGGTAGCGGGAATATATGAGCAGTTCTTC. Translated: CASSSGVAGIYEQFF.